This T cell receptor (beta chain) was captured in a study of vaccination and CD4 T cells after COVID-19. Study in general: Cells received overlapping spike peptides from SARS-CoV-2, HCoV-NL63, HCoV-OC43 and HCoV-229E as stimulation. Researchers treated control cultures with a CEFX pool, an HIV-1 Nef pool, or no peptide.

The Oncomine TCR Beta short-read assay sequenced DNA from cultured CD4+ T cells. Cultured CD4+ T cells were the source of extracted genomic DNA. From the PCR reads, TCRdb called clonotypes with MiXCR, one entry per CDR3 protein. The sample has 4,000 to 5,000 distinct CDR3 sequences; about 38% are singletons. Treatment in this sample: approximately 9-day PBMC culture with coronavirus spike peptide pools or control peptides (ViraFEST assay). According to the study, CD4+ T cells from the unexposed donor were gathered ahead of the COVID-19 pandemic (2011-2018). Before TCRs were sequenced, ViraFEST expanded antigen-specific T cells with peptide pools. Comments on this clonotype: Its antigen is not known.

The CDR3 consists of 20 residues. CDR1 and CDR2 from the germline V gene are MNHEY and SVGAGI. Trimming at V came to 0 bases and at J to 4 bases, leaving 17 bases not matched to a gene. This rearrangement joins TRBV6-5 to TRBJ2-5; 10 bases are shared with TRBD2. The sequenced sample was CD4+ T cells from blood, cultured in vitro. This receptor was taken from a human donor in good health. CDR3 protein: CASSYSKDGIAGGRGETQYF. The CDR3 DNA follows: TGTGCCAGCAGTTACTCGAAGGATGGTATAGCGGGGGGTAGAGGAGAGACCCAGTACTTC.